The next 8 T cell receptor beta chains were all read from a single sample in a study of T cell responses to AZD1222 COVID-19 vaccine. Produced via immunoSEQ multiplex PCR; TCRdb's table is partial and in-frame only. The repertoire consists of about 130,000 clones, with 88% occurring once and the leading ten covering 4.4%. Sequencing was performed on peripheral blood, taken on day 0 of AZD1222 vaccination. The receptors here all came from an adult in good health.

V gene TRBV27 combines with J gene TRBJ1-3; a weak D match, TRBD1 (6 bases). Germline values: CDR1 MNHEY, CDR2 SMNVEV (reference sequence). V lost 1 base to trimming and J lost 0 bases, with 19 bases between them. This CDR3 comprises 19 residues. The CDR3 protein is CASSLYSSRGAFSGNTIYF. DNA for the CDR3: TGTGCCAGCAGTTTATACTCTAGCCGGGGGGCGTTCTCTGGAAACACCATATATTTT.

This clone was recorded once. This chain uses TRBV5-4 with TRBJ2-4; D might be TRBD1 (6 bases). The CDR3 is made up of 17 amino acids. Trimming removed 0 bases at V and 1 base at J, with 14 bases between. The germline V gene encodes CDR1 SGHNT and CDR2 YYREEE (reference sequence). Here the CDR3 DNA reads TGTGCCAGCAGCTTGGAACCCCACAGGGTCGCCAAAAACATTCAGTACTTC. Protein product: CASSLEPHRVAKNIQYF. Full variable domain (rest looked up from reference TRBV5-4 and TRBJ2-4): ETGVTQSPTHLIKTRGQQVTLRCSSQSGHNTVSWYQQALGQGPQFIFQYYREEENGRGNFPPRFSGLQFPNYSSELNVNALELDDSALYLCASSLEPHRVAKNIQYFGAGTRLSVL.

CDR3: CASSPRGTTNEKLFF. CDR3 coding DNA: TGCGCCAGCAGCCCCAGGGGAACGACTAATGAAAAACTGTTTTTT. The chain couples TRBV4-3 to TRBJ1-4, with D perhaps TRBD1 (6 bases). V lost 4 bases, J lost 2 bases, and 11 bases lay in between. The CDR3 is made up of 15 amino acids. The V gene's germline CDR1 is LGHNA and CDR2 YSLEER.

The J gene is TRBJ2-1, the V gene TRBV19; D is unclear. The CDR3 consists of 12 residues. The V gene's germline CDR1 is LNHDA and CDR2 SQIVND (reference sequence). Trimming pared 7 bases from V and 1 base from J, leaving 5 bases between. The CDR3 coding sequence is TGTGCCAGTATCTCATCCTACAATGAGCAGTTCTTC. It yields the protein CASISSYNEQFF.

This clone is a singleton in its sample. The chain is built from TRBV4-3 and TRBJ1-1; 11 nucleotides line up with TRBD1. The CDR3 contains 15 residues. Per germline, CDR1 LGHNA and CDR2 YSLEER. J was trimmed by 4 bases and V by 0 bases; bases with no gene match: 1. The CDR3 reads CASSQDGTGGTEAFF. The CDR3 DNA reads TGCGCCAGCAGCCAAGATGGGACAGGGGGCACTGAAGCTTTCTTT.

The rearrangement links TRBV14 to TRBJ2-3, with a tentative D call TRBD1 (5 bases). Germline CDR1 reads SGHDN; CDR2 reads FVKESK. CDR3 length: 17 residues. Trimming shortened V by 0 bases and J by 2 bases, and 15 bases separated the two germline ends. The CDR3 spells CASSQDWERGFTDTQYF. DNA for the CDR3: TGTGCCAGCAGCCAAGATTGGGAAAGGGGATTCACAGATACGCAGTATTTT.

This clone was seen only a few times. The rearrangement joins TRBV4-1 to TRBJ2-7; D is perhaps TRBD2 (7 bases). The V end lost 0 bases, the J end lost 5 bases, and 17 bases lay between the germline ends. The CDR3 loop spans 16 amino acids. Germline-derived CDR1 and CDR2 are MGHRA and YSYEKL. For the CDR3, the DNA is TGCGCCAGCAGCCAAGATGTCGAGGGGGGGCCTCACGAGCAGTACTTC. Its translation: CASSQDVEGGPHEQYF.

The chain uses TRBV18 and TRBJ2-7; no clear D. The CDR3 loop spans 13 amino acids. CDR1 is KGHSH, CDR2 LQKENI, per germline. Trimming left V 3 bases short and J 0 bases short, with 6 bases between. The CDR3 loop is CASSPTASYEQYF. The CDR3 DNA is TGTGCCAGCTCACCGACGGCCTCCTACGAGCAGTACTTC.